This T cell receptor beta chain was recovered during a study of T cells after posttransplantation cyclophosphamide. Comment on this clone: Its antigen is as yet unknown.

General study findings and limits: After PTCy, TRB diversity resembled that of CNI/methotrexate controls. Donor CD8+ memory clones often dominated recipient blood repertoires at later times. Tissue-infiltrating T cells from skin or gut overlapped little with blood T cells.

Libraries were prepared by immunoSEQ multiplex PCR; TCRdb keeps only in-frame clonotypes and omits some of them. The table has several hundred clones, around nine tenths seen once. Germline CDR1 is SGHTA and CDR2 is FQGNSA. The V end lost 7 bases, the J end lost 5 bases, and 21 bases lay between the germline ends. The CDR3 has 16 residues. The chain joins TRBV7-2 to TRBJ2-1; possibly TRBD1 for D (5 bases). The origin of this receptor is a man between 45 and 60 years old. The sample comprised CD8+ T cells sorted from bone marrow. Written as DNA, the CDR3 is TGTGCCAGCACCTTCATCCCAGGGCTCGGAGACAATGAGCAGTTCTTC. Its protein product is CASTFIPGLGDNEQFF.